This passage covers 10 T cell receptor beta chains from one sample sequenced in a study of blood T cells in healthy people across ages. Using a J-beta primer mix together with a sample-barcoded 5' primer, a second PCR was run for about 7 to 12 cycles. MiXCR, run by TCRdb on the 5' RACE reads, gives a single entry per CDR3 protein. Of approximately 780,000 distinct CDR3 sequences listed, 20% to 30% are singletons. These data were likewise used in another study, on T cells of mothers and their children.

The sequenced sample consisted of blood. These receptors came from a boy younger than 18 in good health.

This chain connects TRBV12-3 or TRBV12-4 to TRBJ2-3; 10 bases line up with TRBD2. V shed 7 bases and J 1 base; nucleotides not matched to a gene: 14. This CDR3 is 18 amino acids long. Here the CDR3 reads CASILGLAEGWGTDTQYF. The CDR3 DNA reads as TGTGCCAGCATTCTCGGACTAGCGGAGGGCTGGGGCACAGATACGCAGTATTTT.

This clonotype came up a few times. The genes are TRBV24-1 and TRBJ2-2; 8 bases are a match to TRBD1. V lost 8 bases to trimming and J lost 6 bases; unmatched junction nucleotides: 4. The CDR3 runs 13 residues. Germline CDR1 is KGHDR and CDR2 is SFDVKD. The CDR3 sequence: CATTGQGAGELFF. The CDR3 DNA sequence: TGTGCCACCACAGGACAGGGAGCCGGGGAGCTGTTTTTT.

V gene TRBV3-1 combines with J gene TRBJ1-1; no clear D. V was trimmed by 3 bases and J by 0 bases, leaving 14 bases between them. The germline V gene has CDR1 LGHDT and CDR2 YNNKEL (reference sequence). The CDR3 spans 16 residues. Here the CDR3 DNA reads TGTGCCAGCAGCCAGGGGAGAGGTATTGTGAACACTGAAGCTTTCTTT. Its translation is CASSQGRGIVNTEAFF.

Only a few counts were recorded for this clonotype. This chain joins TRBV9 and TRBJ2-4; 7 nucleotides match TRBD2. From germline, CDR1 is SGDLS and CDR2 YYNGEE. The J segment lost 8 bases and the V segment lost 0 bases, leaving 5 bases of the junction unmatched. The CDR3 has 14 residues. The CDR3 nucleotides read TGTGCCAGCAGCGTAGGGGGGGGGAGTGACATTCAGTACTTC. It specifies CASSVGGGSDIQYF.

The J gene is TRBJ2-5, the V gene TRBV7-6; 7 nucleotides match TRBD2. The J segment lost 2 bases and the V segment lost 8 bases, leaving 8 bases of the junction unmatched. Looked up from germline, CDR1 is SGHVS and CDR2 is FNYEAQ. The CDR3 covers 14 residues. The CDR3 reads CASGRRGGQETQYF. The CDR3 nucleotides are TGTGCCAGCGGGCGCCGGGGAGGGCAAGAGACCCAGTACTTC.

In this sample, this clonotype turned up a few times. The gene calls are TRBV27 and TRBJ1-3; 7 bases agree with TRBD1. The CDR3 extends over 13 amino acids. Germline CDR1 MNHEY, CDR2 SMNVEV (reference sequence). Trimming cost V 7 bases and J 9 bases; bases outside gene matches: 9. CDR3 sequence: CASTRGTLSTIYF. The CDR3 DNA sequence: TGTGCCAGCACCAGGGGGACTCTCAGCACCATATATTTT.

This chain joins TRBV29-1 and TRBJ2-2; 10 nucleotides match TRBD2. The CDR3 is made up of 16 amino acids. Trimming took 1 base from V and 6 from J; bases not matched to a gene: 8. Germline V gene data show CDR1 as SQVTM and CDR2 as ANQGSEA. Here the CDR3 reads CSVEGPPSGGPGELFF. CDR3 DNA: TGCAGCGTTGAAGGTCCCCCTAGCGGGGGCCCCGGGGAGCTGTTTTTT.

V gene TRBV6-1 combines with J gene TRBJ1-1; D gene ambiguous. The length of the CDR3 is 12 residues. Between the trimmed V and J ends, which lost 0 bases and 8 bases, there was a span of 7 bases. Germline V CDR1 and CDR2: MNHNS, SASEGT. Here the CDR3 reads CASSEALEEAFF. The CDR3 DNA follows: TGTGCCAGCAGTGAAGCGTTAGAAGAAGCTTTCTTT.

This clonotype was counted only a few times. V is TRBV4-2 and J is TRBJ2-5; 9 bases are shared with TRBD2. This CDR3 region has 15 residues. Germline trimming cut 0 bases from V and 4 bases from J; bases unmatched to any gene: 3. Germline CDR1 and CDR2: LGHNA and YNFKEQ. The CDR3 DNA reads TGTGCCAGCAGCCAAGACGGCGGGGGGGCAGAGACCCAGTACTTC. It codes for CASSQDGGGAETQYF.

This clonotype was seen only a few times. The rearrangement joins TRBV25-1 to TRBJ2-7, with D perhaps TRBD1 or TRBD2 (5 bases each). CDR1 is MGHDK, CDR2 SYGVNS, per germline. V shed 3 bases and J shed 7 bases, with 7 bases lying between them. The CDR3 runs 11 residues. The CDR3 DNA follows: TGTGCCAGCAGTGAGAGGGGAGAGCAGTACTTC. Its protein product is CASSERGEQYF.